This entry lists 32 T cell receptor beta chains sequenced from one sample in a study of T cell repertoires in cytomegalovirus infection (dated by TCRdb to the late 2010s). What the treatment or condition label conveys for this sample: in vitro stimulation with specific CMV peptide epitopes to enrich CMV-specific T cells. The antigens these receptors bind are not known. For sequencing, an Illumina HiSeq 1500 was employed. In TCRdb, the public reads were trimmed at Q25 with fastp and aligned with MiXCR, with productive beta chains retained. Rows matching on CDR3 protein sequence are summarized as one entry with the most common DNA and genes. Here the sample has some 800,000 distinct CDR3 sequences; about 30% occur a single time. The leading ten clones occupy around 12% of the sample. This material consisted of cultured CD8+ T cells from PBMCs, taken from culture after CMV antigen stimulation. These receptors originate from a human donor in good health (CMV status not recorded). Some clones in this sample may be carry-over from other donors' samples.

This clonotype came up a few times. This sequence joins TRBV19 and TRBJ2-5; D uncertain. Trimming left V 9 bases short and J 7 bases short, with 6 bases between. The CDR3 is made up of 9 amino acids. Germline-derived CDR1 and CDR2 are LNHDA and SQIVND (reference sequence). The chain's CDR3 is CARWGTQYF. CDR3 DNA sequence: TGTGCCAGATGGGGGACCCAGTACTTC.

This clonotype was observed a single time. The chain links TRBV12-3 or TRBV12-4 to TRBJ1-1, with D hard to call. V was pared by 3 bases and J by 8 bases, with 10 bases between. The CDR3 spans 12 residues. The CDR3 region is CASSFLGSEAFF. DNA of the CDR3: TGTGCCAGCAGTTTTCTCGGGTCCGAAGCTTTCTTT.

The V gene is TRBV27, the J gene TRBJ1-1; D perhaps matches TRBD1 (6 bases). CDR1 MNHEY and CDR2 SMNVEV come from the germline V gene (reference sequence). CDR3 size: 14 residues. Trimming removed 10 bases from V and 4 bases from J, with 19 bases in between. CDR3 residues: CATIQGFGGTEAFF. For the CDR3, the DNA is TGTGCCACCATACAGGGTTTTGGTGGCACTGAAGCTTTCTTT.

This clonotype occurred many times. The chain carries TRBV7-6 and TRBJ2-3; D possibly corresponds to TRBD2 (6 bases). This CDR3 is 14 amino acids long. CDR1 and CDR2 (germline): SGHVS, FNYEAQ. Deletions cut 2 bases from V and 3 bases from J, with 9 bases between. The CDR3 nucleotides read TGTGCCAGCAGCTTATACGGGGGAACAGATACGCAGTATTTT. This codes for CASSLYGGTDTQYF.

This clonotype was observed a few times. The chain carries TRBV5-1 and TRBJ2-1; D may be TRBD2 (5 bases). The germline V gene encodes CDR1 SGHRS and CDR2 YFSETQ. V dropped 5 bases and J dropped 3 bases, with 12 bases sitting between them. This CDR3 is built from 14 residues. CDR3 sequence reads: CASRVEGYYNEQFF. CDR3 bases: TGCGCCAGCAGGGTTGAGGGCTACTACAATGAGCAGTTCTTC.

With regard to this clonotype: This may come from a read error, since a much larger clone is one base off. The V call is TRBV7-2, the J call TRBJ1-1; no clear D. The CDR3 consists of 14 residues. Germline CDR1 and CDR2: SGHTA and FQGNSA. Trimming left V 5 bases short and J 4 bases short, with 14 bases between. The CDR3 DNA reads TGTGCCAGCAGCGGTCACTATCGGGGCACTGAAGCTTTCTTT. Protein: CASSGHYRGTEAFF.

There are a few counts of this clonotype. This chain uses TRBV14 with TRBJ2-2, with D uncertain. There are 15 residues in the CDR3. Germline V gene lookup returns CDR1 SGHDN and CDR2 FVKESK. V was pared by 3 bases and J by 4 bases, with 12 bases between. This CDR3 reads CASSHTVHLTGELFF. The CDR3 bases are TGTGCCAGCAGCCATACAGTCCACCTCACCGGGGAGCTGTTTTTT.

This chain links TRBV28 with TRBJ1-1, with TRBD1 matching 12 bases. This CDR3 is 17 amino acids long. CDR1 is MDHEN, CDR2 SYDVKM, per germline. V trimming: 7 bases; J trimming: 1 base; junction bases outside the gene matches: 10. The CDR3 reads CASILPGQGAGNTEAFF. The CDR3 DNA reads TGTGCCAGCATCCTCCCGGGACAGGGGGCCGGGAACACTGAAGCTTTCTTT. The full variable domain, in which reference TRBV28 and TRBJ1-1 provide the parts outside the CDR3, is DVKVTQSSRYLVKRTGEKVFLECVQDMDHENMFWYRQDPGLGLRLIYFSYDVKMKEKGDIPEGYSVSREKKERFSLILESASTNQTSMYLCASILPGQGAGNTEAFFGQGTRLTVV.

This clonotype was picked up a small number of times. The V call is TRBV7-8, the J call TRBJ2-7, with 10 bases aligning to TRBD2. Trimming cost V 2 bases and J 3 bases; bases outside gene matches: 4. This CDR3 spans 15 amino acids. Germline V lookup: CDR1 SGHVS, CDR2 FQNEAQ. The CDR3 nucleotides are TGTGCCAGCAGCTTAAATAGCGGGGGGCACTACGAGCAGTACGTC. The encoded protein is CASSLNSGGHYEQYV.

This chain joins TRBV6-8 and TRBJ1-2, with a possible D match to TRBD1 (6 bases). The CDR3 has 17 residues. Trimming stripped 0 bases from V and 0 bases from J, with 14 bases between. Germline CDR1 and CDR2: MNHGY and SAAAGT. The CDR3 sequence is CASSYSNRERTNYGYTF. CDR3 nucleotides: TGTGCCAGCAGTTACTCGAACAGGGAAAGGACTAACTATGGCTACACCTTC.

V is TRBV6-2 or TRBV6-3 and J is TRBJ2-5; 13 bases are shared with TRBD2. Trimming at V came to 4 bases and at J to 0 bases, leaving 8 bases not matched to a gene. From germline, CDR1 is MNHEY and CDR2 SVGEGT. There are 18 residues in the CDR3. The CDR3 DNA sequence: TGTGCCAGCAGTTGGACTAGCGGGGGTGCAAGCTACCAAGAGACCCAGTACTTC. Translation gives CASSWTSGGASYQETQYF.

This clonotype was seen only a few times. In nucleotides, the CDR3 is TGTGCTAGTGGTTTGGCTCTGGGCACCGAAATGAACACTGAAGCTTTCTTT. This encodes CASGLALGTEMNTEAFF. The chain couples TRBV12-5 to TRBJ1-1; D gene unclear. CDR1 and CDR2 (germline): LGHNT, FRNRAP. Trimming took off 1 base at V and 0 bases at J, with 15 bases between the two ends. This CDR3 is 17 amino acids long.

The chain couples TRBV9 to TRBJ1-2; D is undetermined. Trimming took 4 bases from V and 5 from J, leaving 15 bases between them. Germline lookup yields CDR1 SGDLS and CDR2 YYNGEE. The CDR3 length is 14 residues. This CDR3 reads CASSPRGTFYGYTF. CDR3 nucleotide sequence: TGTGCCAGCAGCCCTAGAGGCACCTTTTATGGCTACACCTTC.

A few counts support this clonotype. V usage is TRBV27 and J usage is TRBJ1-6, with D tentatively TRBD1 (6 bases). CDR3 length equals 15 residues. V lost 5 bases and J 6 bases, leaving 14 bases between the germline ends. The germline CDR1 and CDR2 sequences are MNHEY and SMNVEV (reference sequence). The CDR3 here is CASSITGIFNSPLHF. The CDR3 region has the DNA TGTGCCAGCAGTATCACAGGGATCTTTAATTCACCCCTCCACTTT.

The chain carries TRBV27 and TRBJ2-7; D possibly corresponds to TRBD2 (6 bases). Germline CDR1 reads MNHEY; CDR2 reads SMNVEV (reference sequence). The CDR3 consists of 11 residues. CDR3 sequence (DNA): TGTGCGGCGGGATTCGGCTACGAGCAGTACGTC. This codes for CAAGFGYEQYV.

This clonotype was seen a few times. CDR3 amino acids: CASSLGQGGSKNTEAFF. The CDR3 DNA sequence: TGTGCCAGCAGCCTAGGACAGGGGGGATCGAAAAACACTGAAGCTTTCTTT. The gene calls are TRBV7-9 and TRBJ1-1, with 10 bases matching TRBD1. This CDR3 is 17 amino acids long. V trimming: 5 bases; J trimming: 2 bases; junction bases outside the gene matches: 11. Per the germline V gene, CDR1 is SEHNR and CDR2 is FQNEAQ (reference sequence).

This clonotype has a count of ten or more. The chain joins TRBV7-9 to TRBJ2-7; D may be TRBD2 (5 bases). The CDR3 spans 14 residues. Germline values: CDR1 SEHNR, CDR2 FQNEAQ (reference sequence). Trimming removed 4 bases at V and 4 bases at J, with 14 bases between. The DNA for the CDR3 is TGTGCCAGCAGCTCTTACGGGAACCCTTACGAGCAGTACGTC. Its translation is CASSSYGNPYEQYV.

The chain's CDR3 is CAISDQRLRPSEQYF. The CDR3 DNA sequence: TGTGCCATCAGTGATCAGCGTCTTCGGCCCAGCGAGCAGTACTTC. J is TRBJ2-7 and V is TRBV10-3; no clear D. V was clipped by 3 bases and J by 6 bases, with 18 bases between them. CDR1 and CDR2 (germline): ENHRY, SYGVKD. This CDR3 is built from 15 residues.

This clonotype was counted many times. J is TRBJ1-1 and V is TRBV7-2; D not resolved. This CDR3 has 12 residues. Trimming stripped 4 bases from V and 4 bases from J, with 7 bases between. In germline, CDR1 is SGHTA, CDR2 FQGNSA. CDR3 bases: TGTGCCAGCAGCTCACAGCTCACTGAAGCTTTCTTT. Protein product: CASSSQLTEAFF.

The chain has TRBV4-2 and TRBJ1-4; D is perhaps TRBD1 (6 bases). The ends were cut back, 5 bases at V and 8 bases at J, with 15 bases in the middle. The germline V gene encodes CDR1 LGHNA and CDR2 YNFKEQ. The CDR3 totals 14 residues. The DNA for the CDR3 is TGTGCCAGCAGCGAACGGGGGGGCAGGGAAAAACTGTTTTTT. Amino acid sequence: CASSERGGREKLFF.

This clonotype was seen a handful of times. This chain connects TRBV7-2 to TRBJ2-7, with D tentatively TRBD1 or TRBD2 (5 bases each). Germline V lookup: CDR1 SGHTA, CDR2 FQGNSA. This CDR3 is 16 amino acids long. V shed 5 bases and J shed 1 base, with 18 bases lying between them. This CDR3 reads CASSPLGVGGSYEQYV. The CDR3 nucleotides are TGTGCCAGCAGCCCCCTAGGTGTTGGGGGATCCTACGAGCAGTACGTC.

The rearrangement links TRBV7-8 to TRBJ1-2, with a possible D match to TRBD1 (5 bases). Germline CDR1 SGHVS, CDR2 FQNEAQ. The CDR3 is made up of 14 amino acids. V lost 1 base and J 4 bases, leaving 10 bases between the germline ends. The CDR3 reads CASSLGGAAYGYTF. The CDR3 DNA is TGTGCCAGCAGCTTAGGAGGGGCAGCCTATGGCTACACCTTC. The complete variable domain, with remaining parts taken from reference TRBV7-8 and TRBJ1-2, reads GAGVSQSPRYKVAKRGQDVALRCDPISGHVSLFWYQQALGQGPEFLTYFQNEAQLDKSGLPSDRFFAERPEGSVSTLKIQRTQQEDSAVYLCASSLGGAAYGYTFGSGTRLTVV.

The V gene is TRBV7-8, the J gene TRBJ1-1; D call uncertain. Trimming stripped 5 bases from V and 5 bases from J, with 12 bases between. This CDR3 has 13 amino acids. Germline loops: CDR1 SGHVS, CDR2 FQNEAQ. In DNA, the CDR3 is TGTGCCAGCAGCGAATACCGTGCGACTGAAGCTTTCTTT. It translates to CASSEYRATEAFF.

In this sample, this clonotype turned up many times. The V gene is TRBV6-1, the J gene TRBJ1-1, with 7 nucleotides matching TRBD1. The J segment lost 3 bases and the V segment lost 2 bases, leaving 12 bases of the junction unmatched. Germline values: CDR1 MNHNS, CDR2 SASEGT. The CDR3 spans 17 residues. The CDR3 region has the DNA TGTGCCAGCAGTGAACGCCTCGGGACAGAGGATGACACTGAAGCTTTCTTT. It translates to CASSERLGTEDDTEAFF.

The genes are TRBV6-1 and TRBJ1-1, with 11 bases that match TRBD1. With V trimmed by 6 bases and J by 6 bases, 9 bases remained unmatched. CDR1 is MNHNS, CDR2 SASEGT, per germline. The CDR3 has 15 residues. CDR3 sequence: CASSATEGQGAEAFF. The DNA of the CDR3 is TGTGCCAGCAGCGCTACTGAGGGACAGGGGGCTGAAGCTTTCTTT.

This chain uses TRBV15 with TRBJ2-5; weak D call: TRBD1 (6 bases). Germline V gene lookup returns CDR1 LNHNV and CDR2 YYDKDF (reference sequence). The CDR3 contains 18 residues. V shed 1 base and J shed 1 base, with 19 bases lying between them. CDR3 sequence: CATSRGSPGLGAQETQYF. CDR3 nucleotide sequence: TGTGCCACCAGCAGAGGTTCTCCCGGGTTGGGGGCCCAAGAGACCCAGTACTTC.

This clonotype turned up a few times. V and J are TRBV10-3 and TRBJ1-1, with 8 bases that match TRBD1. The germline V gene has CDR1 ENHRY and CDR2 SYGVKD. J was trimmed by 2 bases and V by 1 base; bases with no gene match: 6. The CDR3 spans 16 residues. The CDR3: CAISEYIQGGNTEAFF. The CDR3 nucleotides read TGTGCCATCAGTGAGTACATACAGGGGGGCAACACTGAAGCTTTCTTT.

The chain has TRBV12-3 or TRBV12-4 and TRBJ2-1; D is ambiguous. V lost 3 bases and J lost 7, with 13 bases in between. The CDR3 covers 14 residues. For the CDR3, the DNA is TGTGCCAGCAGTTTGGTCGGCCTAGGGAATGAGCAGTTCTTC. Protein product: CASSLVGLGNEQFF.

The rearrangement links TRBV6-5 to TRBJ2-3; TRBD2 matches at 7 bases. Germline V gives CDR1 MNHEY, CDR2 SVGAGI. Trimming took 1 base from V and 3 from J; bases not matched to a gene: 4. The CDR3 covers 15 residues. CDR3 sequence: CASSYWGGETDTQYF. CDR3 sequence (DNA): TGTGCCAGCAGTTACTGGGGGGGGGAGACAGATACGCAGTATTTT.

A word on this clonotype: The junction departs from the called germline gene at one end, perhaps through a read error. Here the CDR3 DNA reads TGTGTCAGTAGTGCCAACTTTGATGACCCCTCGAGAGGCTACGAGCAGTACTTC. Amino acid sequence: CVSSANFDDPSRGYEQYF. V and J are TRBV19 and TRBJ2-7; D is unclear. Germline CDR1 is LNHDA and CDR2 is SQIVND (reference sequence). The CDR3 length is 18 residues.

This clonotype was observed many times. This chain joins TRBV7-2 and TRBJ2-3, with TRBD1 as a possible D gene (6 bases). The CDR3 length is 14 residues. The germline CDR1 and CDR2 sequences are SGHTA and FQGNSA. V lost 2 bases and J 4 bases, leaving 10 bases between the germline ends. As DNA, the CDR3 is TGTGCCAGCAGCTTAACCACAGGGCCAGATACGCAGTATTTT. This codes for CASSLTTGPDTQYF.

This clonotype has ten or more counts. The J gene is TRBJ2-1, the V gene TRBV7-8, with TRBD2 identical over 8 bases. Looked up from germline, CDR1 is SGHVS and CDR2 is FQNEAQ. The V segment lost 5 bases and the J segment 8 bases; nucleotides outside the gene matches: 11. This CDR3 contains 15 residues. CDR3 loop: CASSPPERGLHEQFF. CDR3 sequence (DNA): TGTGCCAGCAGCCCCCCAGAGCGGGGGTTACATGAGCAGTTCTTC.